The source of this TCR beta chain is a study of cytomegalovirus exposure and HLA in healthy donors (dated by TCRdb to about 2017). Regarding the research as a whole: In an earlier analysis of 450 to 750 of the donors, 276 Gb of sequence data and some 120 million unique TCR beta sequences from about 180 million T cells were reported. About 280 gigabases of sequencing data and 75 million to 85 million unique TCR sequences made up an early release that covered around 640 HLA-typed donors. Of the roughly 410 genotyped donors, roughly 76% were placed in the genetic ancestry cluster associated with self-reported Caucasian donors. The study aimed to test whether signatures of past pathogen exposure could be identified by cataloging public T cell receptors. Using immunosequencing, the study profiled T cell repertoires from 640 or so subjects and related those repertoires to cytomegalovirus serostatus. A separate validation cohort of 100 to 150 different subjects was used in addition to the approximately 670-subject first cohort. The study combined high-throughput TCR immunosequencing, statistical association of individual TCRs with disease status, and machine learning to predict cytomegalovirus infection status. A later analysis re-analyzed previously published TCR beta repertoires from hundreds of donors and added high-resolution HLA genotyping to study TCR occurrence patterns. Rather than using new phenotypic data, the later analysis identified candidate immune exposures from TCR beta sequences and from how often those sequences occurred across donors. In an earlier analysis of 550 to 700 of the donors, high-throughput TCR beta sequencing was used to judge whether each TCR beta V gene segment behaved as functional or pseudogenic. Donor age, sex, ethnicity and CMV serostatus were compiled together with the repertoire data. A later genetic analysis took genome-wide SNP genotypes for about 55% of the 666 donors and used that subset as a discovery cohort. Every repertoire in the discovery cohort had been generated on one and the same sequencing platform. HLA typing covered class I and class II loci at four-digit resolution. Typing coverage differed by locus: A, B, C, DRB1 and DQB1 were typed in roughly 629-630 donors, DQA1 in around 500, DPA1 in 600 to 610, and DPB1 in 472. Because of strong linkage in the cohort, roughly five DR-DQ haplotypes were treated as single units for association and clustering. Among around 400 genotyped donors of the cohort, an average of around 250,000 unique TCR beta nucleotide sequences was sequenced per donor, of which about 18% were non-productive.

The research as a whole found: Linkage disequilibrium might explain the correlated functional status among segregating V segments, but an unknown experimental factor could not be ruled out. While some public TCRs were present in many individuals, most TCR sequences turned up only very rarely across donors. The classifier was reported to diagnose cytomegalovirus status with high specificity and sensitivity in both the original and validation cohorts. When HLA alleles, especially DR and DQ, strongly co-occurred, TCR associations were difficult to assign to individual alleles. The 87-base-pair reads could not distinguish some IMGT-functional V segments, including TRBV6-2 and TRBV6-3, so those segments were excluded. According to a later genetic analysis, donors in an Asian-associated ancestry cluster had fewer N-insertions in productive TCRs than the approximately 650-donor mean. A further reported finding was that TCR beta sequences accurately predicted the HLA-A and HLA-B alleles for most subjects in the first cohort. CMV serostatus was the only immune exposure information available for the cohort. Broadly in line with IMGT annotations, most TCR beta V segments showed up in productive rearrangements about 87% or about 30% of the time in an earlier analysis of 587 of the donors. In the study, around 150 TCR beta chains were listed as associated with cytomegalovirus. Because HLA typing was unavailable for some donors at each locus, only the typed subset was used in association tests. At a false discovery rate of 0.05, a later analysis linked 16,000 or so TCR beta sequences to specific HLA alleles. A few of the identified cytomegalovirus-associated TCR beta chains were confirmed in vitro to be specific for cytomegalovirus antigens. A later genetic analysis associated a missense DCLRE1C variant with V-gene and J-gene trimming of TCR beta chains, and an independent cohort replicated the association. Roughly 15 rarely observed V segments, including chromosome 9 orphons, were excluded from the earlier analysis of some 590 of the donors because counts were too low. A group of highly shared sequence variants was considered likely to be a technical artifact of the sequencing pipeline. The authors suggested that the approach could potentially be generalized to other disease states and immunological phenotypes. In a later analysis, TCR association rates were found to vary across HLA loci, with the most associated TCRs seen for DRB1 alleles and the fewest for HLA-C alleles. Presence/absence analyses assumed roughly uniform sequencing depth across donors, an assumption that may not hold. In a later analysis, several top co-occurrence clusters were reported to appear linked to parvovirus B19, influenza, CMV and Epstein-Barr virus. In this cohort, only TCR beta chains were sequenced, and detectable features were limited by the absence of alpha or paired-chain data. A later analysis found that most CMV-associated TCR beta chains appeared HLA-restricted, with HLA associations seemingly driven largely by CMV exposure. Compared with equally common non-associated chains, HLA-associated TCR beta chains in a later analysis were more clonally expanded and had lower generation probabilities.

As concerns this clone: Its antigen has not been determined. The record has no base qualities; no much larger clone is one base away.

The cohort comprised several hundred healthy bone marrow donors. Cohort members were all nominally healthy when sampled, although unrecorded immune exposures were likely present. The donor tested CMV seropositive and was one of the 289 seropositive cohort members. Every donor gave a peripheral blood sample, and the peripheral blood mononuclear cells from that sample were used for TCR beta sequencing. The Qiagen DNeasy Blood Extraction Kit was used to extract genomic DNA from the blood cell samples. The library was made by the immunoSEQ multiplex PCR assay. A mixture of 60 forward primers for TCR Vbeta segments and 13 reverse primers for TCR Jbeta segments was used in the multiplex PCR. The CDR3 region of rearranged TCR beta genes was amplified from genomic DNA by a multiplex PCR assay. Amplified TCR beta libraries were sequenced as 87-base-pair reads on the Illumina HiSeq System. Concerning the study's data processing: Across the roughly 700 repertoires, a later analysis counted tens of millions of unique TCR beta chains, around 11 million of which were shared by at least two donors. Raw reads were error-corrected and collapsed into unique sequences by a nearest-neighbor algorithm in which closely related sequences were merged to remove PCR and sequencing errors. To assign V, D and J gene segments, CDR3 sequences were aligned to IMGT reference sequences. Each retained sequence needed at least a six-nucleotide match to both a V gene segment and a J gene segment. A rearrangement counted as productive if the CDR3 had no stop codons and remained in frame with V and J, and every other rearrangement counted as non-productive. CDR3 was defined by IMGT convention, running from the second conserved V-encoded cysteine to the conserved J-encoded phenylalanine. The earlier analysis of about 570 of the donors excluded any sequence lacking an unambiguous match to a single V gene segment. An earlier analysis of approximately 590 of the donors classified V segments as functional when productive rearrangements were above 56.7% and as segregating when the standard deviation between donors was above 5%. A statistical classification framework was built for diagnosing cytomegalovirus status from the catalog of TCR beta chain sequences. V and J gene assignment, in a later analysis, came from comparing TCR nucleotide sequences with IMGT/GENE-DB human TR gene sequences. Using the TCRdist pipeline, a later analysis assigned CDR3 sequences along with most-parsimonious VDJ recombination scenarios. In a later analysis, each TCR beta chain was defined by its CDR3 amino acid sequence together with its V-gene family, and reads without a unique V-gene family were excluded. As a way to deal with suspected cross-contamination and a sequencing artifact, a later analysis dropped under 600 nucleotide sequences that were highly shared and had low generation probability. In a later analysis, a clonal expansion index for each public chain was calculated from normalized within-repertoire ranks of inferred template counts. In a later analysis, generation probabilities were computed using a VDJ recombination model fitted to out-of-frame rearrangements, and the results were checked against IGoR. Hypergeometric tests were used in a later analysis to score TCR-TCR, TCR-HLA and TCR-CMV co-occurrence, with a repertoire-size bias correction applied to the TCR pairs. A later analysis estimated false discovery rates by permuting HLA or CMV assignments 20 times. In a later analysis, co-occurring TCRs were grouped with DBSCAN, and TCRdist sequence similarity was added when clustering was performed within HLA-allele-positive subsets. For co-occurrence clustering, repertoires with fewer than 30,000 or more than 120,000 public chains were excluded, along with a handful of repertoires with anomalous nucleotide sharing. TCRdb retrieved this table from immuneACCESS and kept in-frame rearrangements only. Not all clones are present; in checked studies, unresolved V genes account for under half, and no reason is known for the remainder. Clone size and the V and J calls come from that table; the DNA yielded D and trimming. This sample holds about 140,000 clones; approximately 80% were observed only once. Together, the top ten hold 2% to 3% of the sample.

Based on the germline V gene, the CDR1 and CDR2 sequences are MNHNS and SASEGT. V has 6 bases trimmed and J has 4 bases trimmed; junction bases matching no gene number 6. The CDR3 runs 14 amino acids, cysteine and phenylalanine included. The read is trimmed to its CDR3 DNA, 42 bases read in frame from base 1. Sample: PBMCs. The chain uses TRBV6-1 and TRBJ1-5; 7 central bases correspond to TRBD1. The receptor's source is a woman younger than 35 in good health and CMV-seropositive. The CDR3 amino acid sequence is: CASRAGTANQPQHF. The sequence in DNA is TGTGCCAGCAGAGCCGGGACAGCGAATCAGCCCCAGCATTTT.